Listed here is a single TCR beta chain. Antigen specificity is unknown. Primed by a sample-barcoded 5' primer and a J-beta primer mix, a second PCR proceeded for 7 to 11 cycles. TCRdb re-called the 5' RACE reads through MiXCR, storing one row per CDR3 protein. The data show hundreds of thousands of distinct CDR3 sequences, about 30% seen once. This specimen belongs to a study of blood T cells in healthy people across ages. Study findings and constraints: Higher diversity and more naive CD4+ cells were features of long-lived donors, compared to aged donors. Conclusively comparing naive with antigen-experienced cells was impossible with unsorted PBMCs. Among T cells, TCR beta diversity per million cells dropped roughly linearly as age rose.

The study isolated at least 6.5 million PBMCs from each sample. Trimming cost V 6 bases and J 7 bases, with 13 bases left between them. Germline values: CDR1 GTSNPN, CDR2 SVGIG (reference sequence). The CDR3 is made up of 11 amino acids. This sequence joins TRBV30 and TRBJ2-7, with D possibly TRBD2 on 5 matching bases. This TCR was sampled from a woman aged 80 or over in good health. Sequenced sample: blood. The CDR3 loop reads CACPRAGEQYF. The CDR3 DNA reads as TGTGCCTGCCCCCGGGCGGGTGAGCAGTACTTC.